This T cell receptor (beta chain) was found in a study of blood T cells in healthy people across ages. A second about 7 to 12 cycle PCR used barcoded and J-beta primers. MiXCR was run by TCRdb on the 5' RACE reads, yielding one entry per CDR3 protein. The data contain hundreds of thousands of distinct CDR3 sequences, roughly 60% of them singletons. Germline V gives CDR1 SGHTA, CDR2 FQGNSA. Trimming took 5 bases from V and 9 from J, leaving 11 bases between them. This CDR3 has 13 residues. The TCR was taken from a man under 40 in good health. The source material was blood. This chain joins TRBV7-2 and TRBJ1-6; the D is unclear. The CDR3 reads CASSQRLGSPLHF. The CDR3 DNA follows: TGTGCCAGCAGCCAAAGGCTCGGTTCACCCCTCCACTTT.